This T cell receptor beta chain was recorded in a study of cytomegalovirus exposure and HLA in healthy donors. As concerns this clone: The antigen remains unidentified.

Whole-study findings and limits: TCR beta V- and J-gene trimming was later associated with a missense DCLRE1C variant.

The ends were cut back, 5 bases at V and 4 bases at J, with 18 bases in the middle. Germline-derived CDR1 and CDR2 are SEHNR and FQNEAQ (reference sequence). The CDR3 consists of 16 residues. In the PCR, 60 Vbeta and 13 Jbeta primers were used. Here immunoSEQ multiplex PCR was the method, and the copy in TCRdb shows in-frame clones only, minus some. The sample yields 84,000 or so clones, roughly 80% seen once. This sequence was found in a man aged 45-65 years in good health and CMV-seronegative. Material for sequencing was PBMCs. The rearrangement links TRBV7-9 to TRBJ1-5, with a tentative D call TRBD1 (5 bases). CDR3 in DNA: TGTGCCAGCAGCAGGGGAAAGGACGGCTCGAATCAGCCCCAGCATTTT. This translates into CASSRGKDGSNQPQHF.